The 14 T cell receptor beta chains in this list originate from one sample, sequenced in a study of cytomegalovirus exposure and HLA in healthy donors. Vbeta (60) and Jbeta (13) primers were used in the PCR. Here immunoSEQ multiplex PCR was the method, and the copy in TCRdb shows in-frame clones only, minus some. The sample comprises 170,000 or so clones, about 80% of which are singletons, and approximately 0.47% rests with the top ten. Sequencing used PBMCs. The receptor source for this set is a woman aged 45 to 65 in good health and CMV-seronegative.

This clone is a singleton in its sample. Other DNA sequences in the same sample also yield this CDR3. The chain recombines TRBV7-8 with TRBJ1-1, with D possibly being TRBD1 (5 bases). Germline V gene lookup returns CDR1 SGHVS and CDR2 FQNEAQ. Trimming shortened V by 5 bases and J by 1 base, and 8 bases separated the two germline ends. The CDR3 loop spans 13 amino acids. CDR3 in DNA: TGTGCCAGCAGCCTTGACAGGAACACTGAAGCTTTCTTT. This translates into CASSLDRNTEAFF.

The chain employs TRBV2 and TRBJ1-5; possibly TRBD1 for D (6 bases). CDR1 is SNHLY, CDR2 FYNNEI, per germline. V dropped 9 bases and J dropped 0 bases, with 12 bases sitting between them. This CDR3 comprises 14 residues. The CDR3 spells CASNRESSNQPQHF. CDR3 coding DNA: TGTGCCAGTAACAGGGAGTCTAGCAATCAGCCCCAGCATTTT.

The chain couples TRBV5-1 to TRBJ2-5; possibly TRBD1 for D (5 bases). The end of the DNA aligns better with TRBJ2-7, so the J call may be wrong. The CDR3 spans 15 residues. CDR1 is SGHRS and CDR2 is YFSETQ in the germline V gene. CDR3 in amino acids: CASRLRWQGDGEQYF. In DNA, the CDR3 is TGCGCCAGCAGACTCCGTTGGCAGGGTGATGGCGAGCAGTACTTC.

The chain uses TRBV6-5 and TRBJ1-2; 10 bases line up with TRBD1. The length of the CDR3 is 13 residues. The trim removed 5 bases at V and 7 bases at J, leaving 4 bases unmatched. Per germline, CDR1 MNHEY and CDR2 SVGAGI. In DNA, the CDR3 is TGTGCCAGCAGTCTTCGGGACAGGGGTGGCTACACCTTC. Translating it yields CASSLRDRGGYTF.

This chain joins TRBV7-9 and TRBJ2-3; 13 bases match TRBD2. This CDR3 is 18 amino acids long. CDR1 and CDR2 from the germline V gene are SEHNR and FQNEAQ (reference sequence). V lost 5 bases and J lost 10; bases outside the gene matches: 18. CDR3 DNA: TGTGCCAGCAGCGTACTAGCGGGAGGGCTCAACGTCCCTTGGGCGCAGTATTTT. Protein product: CASSVLAGGLNVPWAQYF.

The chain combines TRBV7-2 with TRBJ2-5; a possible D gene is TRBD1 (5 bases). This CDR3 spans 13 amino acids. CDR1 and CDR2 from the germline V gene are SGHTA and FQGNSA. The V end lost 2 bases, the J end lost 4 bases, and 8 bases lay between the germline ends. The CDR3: CASSLSQGETQYF. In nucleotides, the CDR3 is TGTGCCAGCAGCTTATCTCAGGGAGAGACCCAGTACTTC.

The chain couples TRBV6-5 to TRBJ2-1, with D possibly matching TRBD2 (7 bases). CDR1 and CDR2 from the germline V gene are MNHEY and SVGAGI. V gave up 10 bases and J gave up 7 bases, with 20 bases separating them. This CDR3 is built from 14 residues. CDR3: CATSGGGRGNEQFF. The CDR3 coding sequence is TGTGCCACCTCCGGGGGCGGGAGAGGGAATGAGCAGTTCTTC.

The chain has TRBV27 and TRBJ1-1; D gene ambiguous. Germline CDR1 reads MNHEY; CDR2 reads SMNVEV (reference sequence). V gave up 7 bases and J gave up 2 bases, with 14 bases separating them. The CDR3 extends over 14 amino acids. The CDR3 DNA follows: TGTGCCAGCAACAGAGGGTCCCAAAACACTGAAGCTTTCTTT. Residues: CASNRGSQNTEAFF.

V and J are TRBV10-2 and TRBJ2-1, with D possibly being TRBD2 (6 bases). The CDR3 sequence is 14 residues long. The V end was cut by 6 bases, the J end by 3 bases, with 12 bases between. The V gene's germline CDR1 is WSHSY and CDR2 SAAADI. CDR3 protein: CASREGVGYNEQFF. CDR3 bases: TGCGCCAGCAGGGAGGGAGTAGGCTACAATGAGCAGTTCTTC.

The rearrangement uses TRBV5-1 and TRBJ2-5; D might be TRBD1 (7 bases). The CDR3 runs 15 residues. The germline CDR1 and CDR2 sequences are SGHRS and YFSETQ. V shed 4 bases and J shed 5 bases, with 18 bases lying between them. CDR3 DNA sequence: TGCGCCAGCAGCCGGGGGACAGCCGAGGAGGAGACCCAGTACTTC. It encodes CASSRGTAEEETQYF.

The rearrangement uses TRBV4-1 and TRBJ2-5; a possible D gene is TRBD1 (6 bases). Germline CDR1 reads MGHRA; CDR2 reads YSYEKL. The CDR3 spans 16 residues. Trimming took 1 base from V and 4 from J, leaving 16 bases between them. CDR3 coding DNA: TGCGCCAGCAGCCAAGTTGAACAGGGATTGGTAGAGACCCAGTACTTC. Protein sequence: CASSQVEQGLVETQYF.

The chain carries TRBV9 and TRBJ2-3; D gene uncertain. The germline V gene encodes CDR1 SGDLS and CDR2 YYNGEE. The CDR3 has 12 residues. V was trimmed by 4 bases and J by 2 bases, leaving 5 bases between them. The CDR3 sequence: CASSSNTDTQYF. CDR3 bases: TGTGCCAGCAGCAGCAACACAGATACGCAGTATTTT.

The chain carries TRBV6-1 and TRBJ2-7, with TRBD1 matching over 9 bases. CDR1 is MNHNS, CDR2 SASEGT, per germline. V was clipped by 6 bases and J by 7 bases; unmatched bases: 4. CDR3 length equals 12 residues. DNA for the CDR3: TGTGCCAGCAGGGGGACAGGGAATGAGCAGTACTTC. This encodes CASRGTGNEQYF.

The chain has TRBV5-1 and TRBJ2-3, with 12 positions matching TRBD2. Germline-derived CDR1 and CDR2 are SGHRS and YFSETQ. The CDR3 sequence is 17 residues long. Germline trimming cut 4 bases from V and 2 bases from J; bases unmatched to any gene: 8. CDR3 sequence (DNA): TGCGCCAGCAGCCCCCGACTAGCGGGAGAGATCACAGATACGCAGTATTTT. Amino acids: CASSPRLAGEITDTQYF. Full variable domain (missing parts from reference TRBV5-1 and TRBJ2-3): KAGVTQTPRYLIKTRGQQVTLSCSPISGHRSVSWYQQTPGQGLQFLFEYFSETQRNKGNFPGRFSGRQFSNSRSEMNVSTLELGDSALYLCASSPRLAGEITDTQYFGPGTRLTVL.